One sample yielded the 10 T cell receptor beta chains listed below, sequenced in a study of blood T cell repertoires in COVID-19. Libraries were prepared by immunoSEQ multiplex PCR; TCRdb keeps only in-frame clonotypes and omits some of them. The sample has 200,000 to 250,000 clones, approximately 82% seen once. The sequenced sample consisted of peripheral blood. The receptors here all came from a woman aged 35 to 49 with acute or convalescent COVID-19.

This CDR3 is CSASKGQQQYF. The CDR3 DNA sequence: TGCAGTGCTAGCAAGGGGCAGCAGCAGTACTTC. V usage is TRBV20-1 and J usage is TRBJ2-7, with D perhaps TRBD1 (5 bases). V was cut by 3 bases and J by 8 bases, with 11 bases left in between. Germline V lookup: CDR1 DFQATT, CDR2 SNEGSKA (reference sequence). The CDR3 covers 11 residues.

V and J are TRBV11-2 and TRBJ1-2; 10 bases fit TRBD1. Germline trimming cut 2 bases from V and 8 bases from J; bases unmatched to any gene: 8. Germline V gene sequence: CDR1 SGHAT, CDR2 FQNNGV. The CDR3 runs to 15 residues. The CDR3 region is CASSLQGQGIEGYTF. CDR3 DNA sequence: TGTGCCAGCAGCTTACAGGGACAGGGGATTGAGGGCTACACCTTC.

The chain combines TRBV24-1 with TRBJ2-2; 9 positions match TRBD2. Germline-derived CDR1 and CDR2 are KGHDR and SFDVKD. V shed 7 bases and J 5 bases; nucleotides not matched to a gene: 4. The CDR3 covers 14 residues. The CDR3 DNA reads TGTGCCACCAGCGAGAGCGGGAGGACCGGGGAGCTGTTTTTT. It yields the protein CATSESGRTGELFF.

The V call is TRBV7-3, the J call TRBJ2-1; TRBD1 matches 7 bases. Unmatched junction bases numbered 9, after V lost 7 bases and J lost 3 bases. CDR1 SGHTA and CDR2 FQGTGA come from the germline V gene. The CDR3 runs to 15 residues. The CDR3 is CASMPPGQSYNEQFF. As DNA, the CDR3 is TGTGCCAGCATGCCTCCGGGACAGAGCTACAATGAGCAGTTCTTC.

A word on this clone: In the same sample, other DNA sequences code for this CDR3. The rearrangement joins TRBV2 to TRBJ2-3; 7 nucleotides match TRBD2. The V segment lost 5 bases and the J segment 1 base; nucleotides outside the gene matches: 6. The V gene's germline CDR1 is SNHLY and CDR2 FYNNEI. This CDR3 region has 15 residues. Written as DNA, the CDR3 is TGTGCCAGCAGTCCCAGGGCGGGGGGCACAGATACGCAGTATTTT. Translated, it gives CASSPRAGGTDTQYF.

The V and J genes are TRBV19 and TRBJ1-2; D remains unclear. The CDR3 totals 13 residues. The germline V gene has CDR1 LNHDA and CDR2 SQIVND (reference sequence). Between the trimmed V and J ends, which lost 4 bases and 1 base, there was a span of 7 bases. Here the CDR3 reads CASSTEGNYGYTF. CDR3 bases: TGTGCCAGTAGTACGGAGGGTAACTATGGCTACACCTTC.

The rearrangement joins TRBV5-1 to TRBJ2-5; unclear D gene. The germline gives CDR1 SGHRS, CDR2 YFSETQ. There are 13 residues in the CDR3. V was shortened by 2 bases and J by 5 bases, with 10 bases between the two germline ends. The CDR3: CASSFVLGETQYF. In DNA, the CDR3 is TGCGCCAGCAGCTTCGTGCTCGGGGAGACCCAGTACTTC.

This clone was detected only once. The chain links TRBV21-1 to TRBJ2-4; TRBD1 is the table's D call and was not checked against the DNA. TRBV21-1 is a listed pseudogene. The CDR3 loop spans 20 amino acids. The DNA for the CDR3 is TGTGCCAGCAGCATCCCGAAGACAGGGGATGGGGTACCGGCCAAAAACATTCAGTACTTC. Translation gives CASSIPKTGDGVPAKNIQYF.

The gene calls are TRBV7-9 and TRBJ1-1; no firm D call. The CDR3 length is 15 residues. Germline values: CDR1 SEHNR, CDR2 FQNEAQ (reference sequence). The ends were cut back, 4 bases at V and 1 base at J, with 13 bases in the middle. The CDR3 DNA sequence: TGTGCCAGCAGCTCCGTGCAACTCCCGAACACTGAAGCTTTCTTT. Translated, it gives CASSSVQLPNTEAFF.

A word on this clone: The same CDR3 can be traced to other DNA sequences in this sample. The chain combines TRBV3-1 (or the pseudogene TRBV3-2) with TRBJ2-1; D is undetermined. CDR1 is LGHDT, CDR2 YNNKEL, per germline (reference sequence). V lost 0 bases and J 5 bases, leaving 11 bases between the germline ends. This CDR3 has 15 residues. In nucleotides, the CDR3 is TGTGCCAGCAGCCAAGACCCGGGTGGTAACAATGAGCAGTTCTTC. Protein sequence: CASSQDPGGNNEQFF.